This T cell receptor (beta chain) originates from a study of blood T cell repertoires in COVID-19. Original data processing: Amplifying reference gene primers gave estimates of nucleated cell counts. The data were produced by immunoSEQ multiplex PCR, yet TCRdb's version contains in-frame clones alone and is incomplete. That table supplies the V and J calls and clone size; D and trimming were determined from the DNA. The table has around 150,000 clones, over 75% seen once; the top ten hold around 6.1%. The CDR3 covers 22 residues. Germline values: CDR1 SGHRS, CDR2 YFSETQ. After removal of 7 bases from V and 2 bases from J, the junction contained 26 bases not matched to a gene.

V is TRBV5-1 and J is TRBJ2-7; TRBD2 matches 14 bases. This TCR was sampled from a man in his forties or fifties who had recovered from COVID-19. Sequenced: PBMCs or T cells enriched from blood (not recorded which). CDR3 region: CASSGPPHTGLAGGKWAYEQYF. The CDR3 bases are TGCGCCAGCTCAGGGCCACCCCATACCGGACTAGCGGGGGGCAAGTGGGCCTACGAGCAGTACTTC.